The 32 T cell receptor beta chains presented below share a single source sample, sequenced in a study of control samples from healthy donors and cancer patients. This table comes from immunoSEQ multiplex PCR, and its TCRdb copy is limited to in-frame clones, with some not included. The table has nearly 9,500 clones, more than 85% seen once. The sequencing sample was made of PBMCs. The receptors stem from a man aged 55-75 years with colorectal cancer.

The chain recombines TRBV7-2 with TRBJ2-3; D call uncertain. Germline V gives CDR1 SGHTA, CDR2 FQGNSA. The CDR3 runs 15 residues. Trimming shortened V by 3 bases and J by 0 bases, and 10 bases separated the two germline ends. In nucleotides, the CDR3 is TGTGCCAGCAGCTTGCAGCCCTCTAGCACAGATACGCAGTATTTT. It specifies CASSLQPSSTDTQYF.

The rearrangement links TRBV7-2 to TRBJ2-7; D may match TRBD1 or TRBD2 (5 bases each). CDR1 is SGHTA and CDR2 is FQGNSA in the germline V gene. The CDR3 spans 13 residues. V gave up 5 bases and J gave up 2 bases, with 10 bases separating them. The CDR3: CASSRDRPYEQYF. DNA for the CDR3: TGTGCCAGCAGCCGGGACCGACCCTACGAGCAGTACTTC.

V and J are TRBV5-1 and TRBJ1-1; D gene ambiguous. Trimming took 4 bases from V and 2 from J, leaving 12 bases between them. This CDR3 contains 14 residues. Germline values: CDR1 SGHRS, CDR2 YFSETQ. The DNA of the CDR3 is TGCGCCAGCAGCCAATTTGAGACCAACACTGAAGCTTTCTTT. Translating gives CASSQFETNTEAFF. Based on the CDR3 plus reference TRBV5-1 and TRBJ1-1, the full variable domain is KAGVTQTPRYLIKTRGQQVTLSCSPISGHRSVSWYQQTPGQGLQFLFEYFSETQRNKGNFPGRFSGRQFSNSRSEMNVSTLELGDSALYLCASSQFETNTEAFFGQGTRLTVV.

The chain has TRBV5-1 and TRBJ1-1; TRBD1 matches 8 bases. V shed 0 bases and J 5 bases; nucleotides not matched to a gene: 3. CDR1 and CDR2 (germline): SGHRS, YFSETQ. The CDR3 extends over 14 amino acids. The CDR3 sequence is CASSLGTGGTEAFF. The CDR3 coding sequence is TGCGCCAGCAGCTTGGGAACAGGGGGAACTGAAGCTTTCTTT.

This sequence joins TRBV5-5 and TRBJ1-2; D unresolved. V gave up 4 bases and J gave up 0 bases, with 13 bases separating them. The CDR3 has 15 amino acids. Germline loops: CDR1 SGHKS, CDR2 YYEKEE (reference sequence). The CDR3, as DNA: TGTGCCAGCAGCCCCTCTCAGGCTTCTAACTATGGCTACACCTTC. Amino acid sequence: CASSPSQASNYGYTF.

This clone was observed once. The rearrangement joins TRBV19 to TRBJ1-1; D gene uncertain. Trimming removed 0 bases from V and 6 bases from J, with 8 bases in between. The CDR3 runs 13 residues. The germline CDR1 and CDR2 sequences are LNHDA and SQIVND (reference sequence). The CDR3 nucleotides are TGTGCCAGTAGTATAGATCCCGGGGCTGAAGCTTTCTTT. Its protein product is CASSIDPGAEAFF.

CDR3 protein: CASSQDPLAGGTDTQYF. CDR3 nucleotides: TGTGCCAGCAGCCAAGATCCCCTAGCGGGGGGGACAGATACGCAGTATTTT. The J gene is TRBJ2-3, the V gene TRBV4-2; 12 nucleotides line up with TRBD2. The V and J ends lost 0 bases and 3 bases, in that order; junction bases with no gene match: 4. In germline, CDR1 is LGHNA, CDR2 YNFKEQ. The CDR3 runs 17 residues.

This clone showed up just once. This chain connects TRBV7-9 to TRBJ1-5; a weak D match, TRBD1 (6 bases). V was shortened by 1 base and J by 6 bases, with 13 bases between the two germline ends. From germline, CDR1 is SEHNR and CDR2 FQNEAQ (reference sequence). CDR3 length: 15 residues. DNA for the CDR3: TGTGCCAGCAGCTTAGGTATTGGGGGGGCTCAGCCCCAGCATTTT. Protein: CASSLGIGGAQPQHF. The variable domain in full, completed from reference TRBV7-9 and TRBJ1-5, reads DTGVSQNPRHKITKRGQNVTFRCDPISEHNRLYWYRQTLGQGPEFLTYFQNEAQLEKSRLLSDRFSAERPKGSFSTLEIQRTEQGDSAMYLCASSLGIGGAQPQHFGDGTRLSIL.

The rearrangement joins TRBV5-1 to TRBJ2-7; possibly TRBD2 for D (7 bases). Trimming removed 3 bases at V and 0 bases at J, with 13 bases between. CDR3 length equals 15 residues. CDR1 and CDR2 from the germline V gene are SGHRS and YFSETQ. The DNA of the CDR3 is TGCGCCAGCAGCTGGGAGGGGGGGAGCTCCTACGAGCAGTACTTC. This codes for CASSWEGGSSYEQYF.

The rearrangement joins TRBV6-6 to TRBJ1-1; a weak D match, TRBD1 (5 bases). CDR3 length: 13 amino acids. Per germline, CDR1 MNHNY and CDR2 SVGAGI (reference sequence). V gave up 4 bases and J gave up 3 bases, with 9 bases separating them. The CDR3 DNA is TGTGCCAGCAGTTCAGGGTCCCACACTGAAGCTTTCTTT. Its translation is CASSSGSHTEAFF.

The CDR3 nucleotides are TGCGCCAGCAGCTTGAGTACGGGCGGCAATCAGCCCCAGCATTTT. It codes for CASSLSTGGNQPQHF. The rearrangement uses TRBV5-1 and TRBJ1-5; D is undetermined. This CDR3 is built from 15 residues. Trimming left V 1 base short and J 2 bases short, with 10 bases between. Germline V CDR1 and CDR2: SGHRS, YFSETQ.

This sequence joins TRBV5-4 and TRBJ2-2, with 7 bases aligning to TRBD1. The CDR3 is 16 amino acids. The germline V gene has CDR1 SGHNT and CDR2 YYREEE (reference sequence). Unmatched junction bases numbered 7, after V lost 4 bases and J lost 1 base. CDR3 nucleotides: TGTGCCAGCAGCCTACAACAGGGGTGGAACACCGGGGAGCTGTTTTTT. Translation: CASSLQQGWNTGELFF.

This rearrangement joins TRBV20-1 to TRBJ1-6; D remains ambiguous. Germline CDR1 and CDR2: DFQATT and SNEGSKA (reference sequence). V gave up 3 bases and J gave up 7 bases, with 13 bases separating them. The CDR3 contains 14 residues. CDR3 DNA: TGCAGTGCTAGTCTGGGTACGGGCAATTCACCCCTCCACTTT. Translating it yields CSASLGTGNSPLHF.

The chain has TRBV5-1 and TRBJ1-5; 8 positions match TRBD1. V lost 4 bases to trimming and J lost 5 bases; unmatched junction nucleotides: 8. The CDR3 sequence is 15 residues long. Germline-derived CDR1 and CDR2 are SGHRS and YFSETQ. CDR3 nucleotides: TGCGCCAGCAGCCCCCTCGGACAGGGATATCAGCCCCAGCATTTT. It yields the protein CASSPLGQGYQPQHF.

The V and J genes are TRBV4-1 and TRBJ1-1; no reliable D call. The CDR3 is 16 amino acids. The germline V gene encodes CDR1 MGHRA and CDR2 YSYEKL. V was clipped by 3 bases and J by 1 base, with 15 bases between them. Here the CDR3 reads CASSHNRATRNTEAFF. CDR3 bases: TGCGCCAGCAGCCATAATAGGGCCACGAGGAACACTGAAGCTTTCTTT.

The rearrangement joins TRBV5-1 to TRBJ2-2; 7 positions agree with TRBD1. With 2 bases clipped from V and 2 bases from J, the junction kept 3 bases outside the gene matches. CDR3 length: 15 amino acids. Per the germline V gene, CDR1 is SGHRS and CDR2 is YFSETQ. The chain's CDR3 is CASSFGTANTGELFF. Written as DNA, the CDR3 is TGCGCCAGCAGCTTCGGGACAGCCAACACCGGGGAGCTGTTTTTT.

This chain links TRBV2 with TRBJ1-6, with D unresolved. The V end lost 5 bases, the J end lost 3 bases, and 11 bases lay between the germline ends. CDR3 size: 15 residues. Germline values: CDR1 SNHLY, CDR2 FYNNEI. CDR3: CASSFSQNYNSPLHF. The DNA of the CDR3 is TGTGCCAGCAGTTTTTCACAGAACTATAATTCACCCCTCCACTTT.

For the CDR3, the DNA is TGTGCCAGCACGACACCCAATCAGCCCCAGCATTTT. Translating gives CASTTPNQPQHF. This chain uses TRBV18 with TRBJ1-5, with D uncertain. The CDR3 sequence is 12 residues long. V was clipped by 8 bases and J by 3 bases, with 8 bases between them. From germline, CDR1 is KGHSH and CDR2 LQKENI.

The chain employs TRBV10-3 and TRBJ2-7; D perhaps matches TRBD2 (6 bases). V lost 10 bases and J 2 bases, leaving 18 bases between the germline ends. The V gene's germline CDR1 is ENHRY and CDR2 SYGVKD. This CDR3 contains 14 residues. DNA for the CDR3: TGTGCCAGCAACCCGGGACTCCTAACCTACGAGCAGTACTTC. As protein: CASNPGLLTYEQYF.

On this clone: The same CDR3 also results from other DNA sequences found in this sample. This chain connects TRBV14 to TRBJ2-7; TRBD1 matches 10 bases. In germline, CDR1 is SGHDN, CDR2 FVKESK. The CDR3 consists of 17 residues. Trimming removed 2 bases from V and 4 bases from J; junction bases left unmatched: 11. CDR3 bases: TGTGCCAGCAGCCAAAGTACCCCGACAGGGGGCGAATACGAGCAGTACTTC. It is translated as CASSQSTPTGGEYEQYF.

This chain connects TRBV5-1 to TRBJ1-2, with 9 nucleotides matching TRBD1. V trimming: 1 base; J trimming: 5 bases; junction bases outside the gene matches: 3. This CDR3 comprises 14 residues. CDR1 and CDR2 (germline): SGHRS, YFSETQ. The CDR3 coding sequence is TGCGCCAGCAGCTTGACGGGACAGGGATATGGCTACACCTTC. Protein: CASSLTGQGYGYTF. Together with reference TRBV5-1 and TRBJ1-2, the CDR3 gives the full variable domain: KAGVTQTPRYLIKTRGQQVTLSCSPISGHRSVSWYQQTPGQGLQFLFEYFSETQRNKGNFPGRFSGRQFSNSRSEMNVSTLELGDSALYLCASSLTGQGYGYTFGSGTRLTVV.

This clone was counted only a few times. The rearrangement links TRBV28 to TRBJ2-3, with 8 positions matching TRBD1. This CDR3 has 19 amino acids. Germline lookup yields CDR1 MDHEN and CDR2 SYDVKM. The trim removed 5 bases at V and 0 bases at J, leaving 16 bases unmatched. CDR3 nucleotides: TGTGCCAGCAGTCAACTCAGGACAGGGCCCCACCCTAGCACAGATACGCAGTATTTT. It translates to CASSQLRTGPHPSTDTQYF.

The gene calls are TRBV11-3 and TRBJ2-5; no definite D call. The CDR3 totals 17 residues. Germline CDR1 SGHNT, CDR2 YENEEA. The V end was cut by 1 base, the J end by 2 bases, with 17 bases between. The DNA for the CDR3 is TGTGCCAGCAGCTTAGTCGCGCTTCGCCACCGTCAAGAGACCCAGTACTTC. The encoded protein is CASSLVALRHRQETQYF.

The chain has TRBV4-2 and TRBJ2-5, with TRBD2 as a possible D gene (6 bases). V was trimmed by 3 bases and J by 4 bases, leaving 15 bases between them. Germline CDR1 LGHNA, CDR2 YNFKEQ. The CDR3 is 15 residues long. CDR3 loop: CASSQSLGGIETQYF. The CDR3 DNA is TGTGCCAGCAGCCAGTCCTTAGGAGGGATAGAGACCCAGTACTTC.

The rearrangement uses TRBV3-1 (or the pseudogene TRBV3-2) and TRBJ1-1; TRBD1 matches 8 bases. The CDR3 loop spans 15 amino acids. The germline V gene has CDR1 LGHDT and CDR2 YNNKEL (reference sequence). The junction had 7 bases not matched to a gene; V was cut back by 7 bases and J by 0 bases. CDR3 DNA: TGTGCCAGCACGGGACGACAGGGGTTGAACACTGAAGCTTTCTTT. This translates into CASTGRQGLNTEAFF.

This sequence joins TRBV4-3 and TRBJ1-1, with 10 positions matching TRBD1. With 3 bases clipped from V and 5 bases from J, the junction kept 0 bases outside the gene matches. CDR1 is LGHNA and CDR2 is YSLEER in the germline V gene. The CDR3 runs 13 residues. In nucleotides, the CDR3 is TGCGCCAGCAGCCAGGACAGGGGGACTGAAGCTTTCTTT. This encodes CASSQDRGTEAFF.

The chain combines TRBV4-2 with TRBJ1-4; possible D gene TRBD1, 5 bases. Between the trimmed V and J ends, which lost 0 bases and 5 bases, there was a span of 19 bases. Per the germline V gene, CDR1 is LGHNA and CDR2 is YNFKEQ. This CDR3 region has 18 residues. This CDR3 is CASSQEAFVAGRNEKLFF. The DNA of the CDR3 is TGTGCCAGCAGCCAAGAGGCGTTCGTGGCAGGGAGGAATGAAAAACTGTTTTTT.

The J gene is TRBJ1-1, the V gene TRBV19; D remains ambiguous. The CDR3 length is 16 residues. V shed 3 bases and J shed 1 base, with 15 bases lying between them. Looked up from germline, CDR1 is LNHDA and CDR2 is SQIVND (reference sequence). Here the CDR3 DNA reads TGTGCCAGTAGTATGAAAGGAGGGTGGGGGAACACTGAAGCTTTCTTT. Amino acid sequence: CASSMKGGWGNTEAFF.

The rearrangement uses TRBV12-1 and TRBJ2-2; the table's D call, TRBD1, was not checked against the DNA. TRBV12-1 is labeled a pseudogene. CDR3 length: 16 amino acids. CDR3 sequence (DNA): TGTGCCAGCAGCCAGCGCGGGGACAGGGGCTCCGGGGAGCTGTTTTTT. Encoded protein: CASSQRGDRGSGELFF.

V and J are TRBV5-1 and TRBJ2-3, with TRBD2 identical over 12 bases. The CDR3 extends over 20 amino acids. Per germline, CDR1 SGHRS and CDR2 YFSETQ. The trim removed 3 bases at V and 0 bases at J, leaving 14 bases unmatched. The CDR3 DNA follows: TGCGCCAGCAGCTCCGGACACTTGACTAGCGGGGGATATAGCACAGATACGCAGTATTTT. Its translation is CASSSGHLTSGGYSTDTQYF.

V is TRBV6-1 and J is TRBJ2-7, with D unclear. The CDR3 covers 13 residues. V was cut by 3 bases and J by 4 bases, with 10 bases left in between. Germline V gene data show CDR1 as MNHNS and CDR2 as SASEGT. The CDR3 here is CASSEGSRYEQYF. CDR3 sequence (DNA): TGTGCCAGCAGTGAGGGGTCGAGATACGAGCAGTACTTC.

CDR3 protein: CASSDGRGRNYGYTF. DNA of the CDR3: TGTGCCAGCAGCGACGGGAGGGGGCGTAACTATGGCTACACCTTC. The gene calls are TRBV5-4 and TRBJ1-2; 7 bases agree with TRBD1. The CDR3 runs 15 residues. V lost 4 bases to trimming and J lost 1 base; unmatched junction nucleotides: 7. Germline-derived CDR1 and CDR2 are SGHNT and YYREEE (reference sequence).